What follows is one TCR beta chain and its context. No cognate antigen has been identified for it. The input lacks base qualities; no much larger clone sits a single base away. This sample was taken from a study of OX40 agonist ivuxolimab in advanced cancers. About the full investigation: Ivuxolimab, which targeted the costimulatory receptor OX40 (CD134), was an agonistic, fully human IgG2 monoclonal antibody. Partial responses were achieved by three dose-escalation patients, of whom one had hepatocellular carcinoma and two had cutaneous melanoma. The monotherapy dose-escalation portion (N = 52 patients) of the phase I ivuxolimab trial is reported in the paper. Prior anti-PD-1, anti-PD-L1 or anti-CTLA-4 therapy was permitted, and checkpoint inhibitors had been received by less than 45% of dose-escalation patients. The dose-escalation cohort was roughly 87% male with a mean age of around 62 years, ranging from roughly 20 to 80. Among the approximately 50 dose-escalation patients, about 19 had hepatocellular carcinoma, about 15 melanoma, 9 renal cell carcinoma and 9 head and neck cancer. The purpose of peripheral TCRbeta sequencing was to test whether ivuxolimab changed TCR sequence diversity and led to clonal T-cell expansion. Intravenous ivuxolimab was administered to patients every 2 weeks at six dose levels: 0.01, 0.1, 0.3, 1.5, 3 and 10 mg/kg.

Patients with a history of autoimmune disease or receiving systemic immunosuppression were excluded from the trial. Peripheral blood for TCR sequencing was drawn from every dose cohort at baseline, at cycle 4 day 1 and at cycle 7 day 1. The samples were taken from a phase I, first-in-human, multicenter, open-label dose-escalation trial of ivuxolimab. Adults with locally advanced or metastatic melanoma, renal cell carcinoma, hepatocellular carcinoma or head and neck squamous cell carcinoma were enrolled in the trial. Before TCR sequencing, CD4+ T cells and CD8+ T cells were sorted from peripheral blood as separate populations. Results the study describes overall, beyond this receptor: Clonal expansion of both CD4+ and CD8+ blood T cells was observed from baseline to week 6 at doses 0.1 to 3.0 mg/kg. After ivuxolimab, expanded clones were on average more numerous among CD8+ T cells than among CD4+ T cells. Antigen specificity was not determined for the clonally expanded peripheral T cells. In partial responders in the 0.1-3.0 mg/kg groups, normalized peripheral clonal expansion was found to be among the lowest, especially among CD8+ T cells. Low levels of normalized T-cell clonal expansion were also shown by some nonresponding patients.

Trimming leaves V shorter by 4 bases and J shorter by 10 bases, with the junction holding 8 bases beyond the gene matches. The CDR3 starts with the cysteine, ends with the phenylalanine, and has 13 residues. Only CDR3 DNA remains: 39 bases, in frame from the first base. For CDR1 and CDR2, the germline V gene lists SGHRS and YFSETQ. To sequence the TCRbeta CDR3 region, genomic DNA was isolated from the sorted cells. TCRbeta CDR3 regions were sequenced using the immunoSEQ Assay. The table comes from immuneACCESS by way of TCRdb, which keeps in-frame sequences with V and J called. Part of the clones is missing from these tables; in studies checked, under half for an unresolved V gene and the rest for unknown reasons. The sample table contains more than 60,000 clones; only one count was recorded for roughly 80% of them. Of the sample, 3.5% to 5% is held by the ten largest clones.

The chain is made from TRBV5-1 and TRBJ1-1; 9 bases in the junction line up with TRBD1. The receptor comes from an adult with an advanced solid tumor such as melanoma, head and neck, liver or kidney cancer. This material consisted of CD4+ or CD8+ T cells sorted from blood, taken in a trial of the OX40 agonist ivuxolimab. The CDR3 reads as follows: CASSVDRGVGAFF. The nucleotide sequence is given as TGCGCCAGCAGCGTGGACAGGGGTGTTGGAGCTTTCTTT.